The 18 T cell receptor beta chains below all came from one sample that was sequenced in a study of T cells after yellow fever vaccination. TCRdb passed the 5' RACE reads through MiXCR, listing each CDR3 protein once. The sample yields about 230,000 distinct CDR3 sequences, 5.5% to 8.5% seen once. The sequencing here drew on CD4+ T cells sorted from PBMCs, taken on the day of the yellow fever booster vaccination. The receptors were gathered from a man aged 30 to 39 who received the YFV17D yellow fever vaccine.

There are many counts of this clonotype. The chain employs TRBV10-2 and TRBJ2-7, with TRBD1 matching over 10 bases. J lost 6 bases, V lost 8 bases, and 10 bases had no gene match. CDR3 size: 14 residues. The germline V gene encodes CDR1 WSHSY and CDR2 SAAADI. In DNA, the CDR3 is TGCGCCAGCCTATCCGGGACAGGGGTTAGCGAGCAGTACTTC. Its protein is CASLSGTGVSEQYF.

In its sample, this clonotype was seen many times. The V call is TRBV7-6, the J call TRBJ2-2; no firm D call. Trimming took 1 base from V and 6 from J, leaving 6 bases between them. Germline V gives CDR1 SGHVS, CDR2 FNYEAQ. The CDR3 extends over 13 amino acids. Written as DNA, the CDR3 is TGTGCCAGCAGCTTAGTTCGAGCCGGGGAGCTGTTTTTT. This translates into CASSLVRAGELFF.

This clonotype has only a few counts. The chain employs TRBV6-5 and TRBJ2-7; maybe TRBD1 (6 bases). V was shortened by 6 bases and J by 9 bases, with 18 bases between the two germline ends. The length of the CDR3 is 13 residues. Looked up from germline, CDR1 is MNHEY and CDR2 is SVGAGI. CDR3 bases: TGTGCCAGCAGAACCACAGGGAAATGGGGGCAGTACTTC. It is translated as CASRTTGKWGQYF.

The chain uses TRBV21-1 and TRBJ2-2. TRBV21-1 corresponds to a pseudogene. CDR3 size: 13 residues. CDR3 in amino acids: CASSKEESGELFF. In DNA form, the CDR3 reads TGTGCCAGCAGCAAAGAAGAGTCCGGGGAGCTGTTTTTT.

This chain connects TRBV19 to TRBJ2-7; 7 bases are a match to TRBD1. The CDR3 covers 14 residues. CDR1 and CDR2 from the germline V gene are LNHDA and SQIVND (reference sequence). Trimming cost V 6 bases and J 3 bases; bases outside gene matches: 8. For the CDR3, the DNA is TGTGCCAGTAGACGCCGGGACAGTATCTACGAGCAGTACTTC. It yields the protein CASRRRDSIYEQYF.

This clonotype was seen repeatedly, ten times or more. The V call is TRBV7-9, the J call TRBJ2-1; 7 bases match TRBD2. Germline V lookup: CDR1 SEHNR, CDR2 FQNEAQ (reference sequence). V lost 5 bases and J lost 6; bases outside the gene matches: 13. This CDR3 region has 16 residues. The CDR3 region is CASSATAGTMSNEQFF. DNA for the CDR3: TGTGCCAGCAGCGCGACCGCCGGGACTATGTCCAATGAGCAGTTCTTC. Combining the CDR3 with reference TRBV7-9 and TRBJ2-1 gives the whole variable domain DTGVSQNPRHKITKRGQNVTFRCDPISEHNRLYWYRQTLGQGPEFLTYFQNEAQLEKSRLLSDRFSAERPKGSFSTLEIQRTEQGDSAMYLCASSATAGTMSNEQFFGPGTRLTVL.

The gene calls are TRBV5-1 and TRBJ2-1; TRBD2 aligns across 7 bases. The V gene end was trimmed by 1 base and the J gene end by 1 base; junction bases not matched to a gene: 5. The CDR3 has 16 residues. Germline loops: CDR1 SGHRS, CDR2 YFSETQ. CDR3 protein: CASSLRPSGSYNEQFF. The CDR3 nucleotides read TGCGCCAGCAGCTTGCGGCCTAGCGGTTCCTACAATGAGCAGTTCTTC. Filled out from reference TRBV5-1 and TRBJ2-1, the complete variable domain reads KAGVTQTPRYLIKTRGQQVTLSCSPISGHRSVSWYQQTPGQGLQFLFEYFSETQRNKGNFPGRFSGRQFSNSRSEMNVSTLELGDSALYLCASSLRPSGSYNEQFFGPGTRLTVL.

There are many counts of this clonotype. This sequence joins TRBV9 and TRBJ2-1; 7 nucleotides line up with TRBD2. V shed 4 bases, J shed 4 bases, and the junction held 8 bases outside the gene matches. CDR1 is SGDLS and CDR2 is YYNGEE in the germline V gene. The CDR3 extends over 15 amino acids. CDR3 sequence reads: CASSNTSELYNEQFF. As DNA, the CDR3 is TGTGCCAGCAGCAACACTAGCGAACTATACAATGAGCAGTTCTTC.

This clonotype was counted between two and nine times. The V call is TRBV4-1, the J call TRBJ2-2; the D is unclear. Germline CDR1 MGHRA, CDR2 YSYEKL. The germline V and J ends were trimmed by 3 bases and 2 bases, with 7 bases remaining between them. The CDR3 has 14 residues. CDR3 residues: CASSHSVNTGELFF. As DNA, the CDR3 is TGCGCCAGCAGCCACAGCGTAAACACCGGGGAGCTGTTTTTT.

The chain joins TRBV15 to TRBJ1-5; D is unclear. The V end lost 4 bases, the J end lost 3 bases, and 10 bases lay between the germline ends. CDR1 and CDR2 (germline): LNHNV, YYDKDF (reference sequence). The CDR3 is made up of 14 amino acids. DNA for the CDR3: TGTGCCACCAGCAAAGACCCGAACAATCAGCCCCAGCATTTT. Its protein is CATSKDPNNQPQHF.

This clonotype was detected only once. One base away lies a much larger clone, so this may be a sequencing read error. The J gene is TRBJ2-4, the V gene TRBV11-2; no clear D. Trimming cost V 1 base and J 2 bases, with 18 bases left between them. The CDR3 runs 18 residues. Germline-derived CDR1 and CDR2 are SGHAT and FQNNGV. The CDR3 DNA is TGTGCCAGCAGCTTAGTCGGGCTCTCTTCCTTATCCAAAAACATTCAGTACTTC. Its translation: CASSLVGLSSLSKNIQYF.

This clonotype was seen at least ten times. The chain has TRBV20-1 and TRBJ2-3; TRBD2 agrees at 10 bases. After removal of 6 bases from V and 0 bases from J, the junction contained 3 bases not matched to a gene. The CDR3 has 14 residues. Germline assignment: CDR1 DFQATT and CDR2 SNEGSKA (reference sequence). Here the CDR3 reads CSAPTSGSTDTQYF. The CDR3 region has the DNA TGCAGTGCGCCGACTAGCGGGAGCACAGATACGCAGTATTTT.

This sequence joins TRBV20-1 and TRBJ2-1, with TRBD2 matching 10 bases. The CDR3 consists of 15 residues. Per the germline V gene, CDR1 is DFQATT and CDR2 is SNEGSKA (reference sequence). The V segment lost 5 bases and the J segment 8 bases; nucleotides outside the gene matches: 12. CDR3: CSALGLADPRHEQFF. The CDR3, as DNA: TGCAGTGCTCTAGGACTAGCGGATCCCCGGCATGAGCAGTTCTTC.

V is TRBV6-1 and J is TRBJ2-1, with 7 nucleotides matching TRBD1. J was trimmed by 6 bases and V by 6 bases; bases with no gene match: 5. Germline CDR1 is MNHNS and CDR2 is SASEGT. This CDR3 contains 13 residues. The CDR3 nucleotides read TGTGCCAGCAGACCAACAGGGGTCAATGAGCAGTTCTTC. Encoded protein: CASRPTGVNEQFF.

This chain connects TRBV7-2 to TRBJ2-2; 8 positions match TRBD2. The CDR3 length is 16 residues. Germline V lookup: CDR1 SGHTA, CDR2 FQGNSA. V dropped 5 bases and J dropped 1; count of bases not matched to a gene: 6. The CDR3 spells CASSPQLAENTGELFF. As DNA, the CDR3 is TGTGCCAGCAGCCCCCAACTAGCGGAGAACACCGGGGAGCTGTTTTTT.

This clonotype has a handful of counts. V gene TRBV15 combines with J gene TRBJ2-7; D call uncertain. The CDR3 is 16 residues long. Germline CDR1 is LNHNV and CDR2 is YYDKDF (reference sequence). V lost 1 base and J lost 0, with 13 bases in between. The CDR3 loop reads CATSRAKALSSYEQYF. The DNA for the CDR3 is TGTGCCACCAGCAGAGCTAAGGCCCTCAGCTCCTACGAGCAGTACTTC.

This clonotype was detected ten times or more. The chain couples TRBV7-3 to TRBJ2-7; TRBD1 matches 9 bases. Unmatched junction bases numbered 5, after V lost 5 bases and J lost 3 bases. The germline V gene encodes CDR1 SGHTA and CDR2 FQGTGA. The CDR3 consists of 14 residues. The CDR3 nucleotides read TGTGCCAGCAGCCCTTGGGGACAGGGCTACGAGCAGTACTTC. Its translation: CASSPWGQGYEQYF.

This clonotype was counted at least ten times. The chain combines TRBV7-8 with TRBJ1-2, with TRBD1 matching 9 bases. This CDR3 contains 14 residues. The J segment lost 8 bases and the V segment lost 5 bases, leaving 9 bases of the junction unmatched. The V gene's germline CDR1 is SGHVS and CDR2 FQNEAQ. CDR3 nucleotide sequence: TGTGCCAGCAGCGCAAACACCGGGACAGGGGGCTACACCTTC. It is translated as CASSANTGTGGYTF.